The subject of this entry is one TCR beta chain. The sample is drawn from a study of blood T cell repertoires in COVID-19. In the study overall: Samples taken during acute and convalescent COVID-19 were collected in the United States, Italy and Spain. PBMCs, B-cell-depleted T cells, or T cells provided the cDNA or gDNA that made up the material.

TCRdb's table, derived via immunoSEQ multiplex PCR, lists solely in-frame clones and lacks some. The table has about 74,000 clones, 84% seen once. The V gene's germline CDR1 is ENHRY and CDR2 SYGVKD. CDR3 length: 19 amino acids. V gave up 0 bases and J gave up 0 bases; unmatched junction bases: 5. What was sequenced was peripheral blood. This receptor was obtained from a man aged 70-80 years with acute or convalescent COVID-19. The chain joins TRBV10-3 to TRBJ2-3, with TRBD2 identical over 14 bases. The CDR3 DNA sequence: TGTGCCATCAGTGAGTCGAGGACTAGCGGGAGGAGAAGCACAGATACGCAGTATTTT. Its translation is CAISESRTSGRRSTDTQYF.